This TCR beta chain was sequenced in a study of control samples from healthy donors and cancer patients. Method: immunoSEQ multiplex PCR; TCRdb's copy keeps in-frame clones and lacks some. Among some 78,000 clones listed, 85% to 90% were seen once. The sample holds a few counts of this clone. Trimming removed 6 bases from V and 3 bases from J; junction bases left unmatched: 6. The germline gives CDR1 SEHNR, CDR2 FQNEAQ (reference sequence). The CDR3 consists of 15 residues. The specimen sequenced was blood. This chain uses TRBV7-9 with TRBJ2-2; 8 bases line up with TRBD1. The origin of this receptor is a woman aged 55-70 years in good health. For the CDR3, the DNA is TGTGCCAGCAGAGGACAGGGAGAGCACACCGGGGAGCTGTTTTTT. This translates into CASRGQGEHTGELFF.